Listed here are 16 T cell receptor beta chains from one sample, sequenced in a study of regulatory T cells in long-lasting Graves disease. The TCR beta library used iRepertoire HTBI primers with Arm-PCR amplification of CDR3. In TCRdb, the multiplex PCR reads were re-called with MiXCR into one record per CDR3 protein. The table records hundreds of thousands of distinct CDR3 sequences, 15% to 20% of them present only once. The time point here: newly diagnosed GD, antithyroid drugs for less than 3 months. PBMC-extracted RNA yielded the TCR library. The data were also submitted as part of a second study, on T cells in Graves' hyperthyroidism and ophthalmopathy.

Sequences were derived from peripheral blood mononuclear cells (PBMCs), sampled at new diagnosis, from a patient treated with antithyroid drugs. Receptors were obtained from a woman in her thirties with Graves disease.

This clonotype came up many times. The chain links TRBV2 to TRBJ1-5; 7 positions agree with TRBD1. V lost 4 bases to trimming and J lost 6 bases; unmatched junction nucleotides: 6. Germline CDR1 is SNHLY and CDR2 is FYNNEI. This CDR3 is built from 14 residues. The CDR3 DNA follows: TGTGCCAGCAGTGTTGAGGGGGCCCCTCAGCCCCAGCATTTT. This translates into CASSVEGAPQPQHF. Variable domain in full (rest from reference TRBV2 and TRBJ1-5): EPEVTQTPSHQVTQMGQEVILRCVPISNHLYFYWYRQILGQKVEFLVSFYNNEISEKSEIFDDQFSVERPDGSNFTLKIRSTKLEDSAMYFCASSVEGAPQPQHFGDGTRLSIL.

This clonotype appeared a few times. The chain couples TRBV6-4 to TRBJ2-7; TRBD1 agrees at 8 bases. V dropped 4 bases and J dropped 3; count of bases not matched to a gene: 5. The CDR3 loop spans 14 amino acids. The germline V gene encodes CDR1 MRHNA and CDR2 SNTAGT. CDR3 in amino acids: CASSGQGNRYEQYF. In DNA form, the CDR3 reads TGTGCCAGCAGTGGACAGGGGAATCGCTACGAGCAGTACTTC.

This clonotype was recorded once. CDR3 sequence reads: CASTDLDRRQPQHF. The CDR3 DNA follows: TGTGCCAGTACCGATCTCGACCGGAGGCAGCCCCAGCATTTT. The V call is TRBV19, the J call TRBJ1-5, with D hard to call. Looked up from germline, CDR1 is LNHDA and CDR2 is SQIVND (reference sequence). The CDR3 has 14 residues. Trimming left V 7 bases short and J 7 bases short, with 17 bases between.

This clonotype was detected a few times. The V call is TRBV5-4, the J call TRBJ2-3; maybe TRBD2 (5 bases). With 2 bases removed from V and 2 bases from J, the gap between germline ends came to 15 bases. The V gene's germline CDR1 is SGHNT and CDR2 YYREEE (reference sequence). The CDR3 has 16 residues. The CDR3 DNA follows: TGTGCCAGCAGCTTTGAAATCGGAGCGGACACAGATACGCAGTATTTT. Protein product: CASSFEIGADTDTQYF.

This clonotype was detected ten times or more. V usage is TRBV12-3 or TRBV12-4 and J usage is TRBJ1-3, with unresolved D. Trimming took off 8 bases at V and 0 bases at J, with 8 bases between the two ends. CDR3 size: 13 residues. The CDR3 DNA reads as TGTGCCAGCCGTCCGTACTCTGGAAACACCATATATTTT. Translating gives CASRPYSGNTIYF.

A note on this clonotype: One end of the junction varies from germline; a read error may be responsible. This chain links TRBV29-1 with TRBJ1-1; the D is unclear. Germline V CDR1 and CDR2: SQVTM, ANQGSEA. This CDR3 is 11 amino acids long. CDR3 amino acids: CGVASGPEAFF. The CDR3 DNA follows: TGCGGCGTTGCTTCCGGGCCTGAAGCTTTCTTT.

This clonotype was picked up a small number of times. The chain has TRBV4-1 and TRBJ1-1, with TRBD1 as a possible D gene (6 bases). Germline V gives CDR1 MGHRA, CDR2 YSYEKL. With 0 bases removed from V and 4 bases from J, the gap between germline ends came to 12 bases. The CDR3 has 15 residues. This CDR3 is CASSQDHQGFTEAFF. CDR3 bases: TGCGCCAGCAGCCAAGACCACCAGGGGTTCACTGAAGCTTTCTTT.

This clonotype was picked up one time. A much larger clone is a single base away; this may be a read error. Since no conserved phenylalanine or tryptophan closes the CDR3, a read error is the likely cause. The genes are TRBV2 and TRBJ2-3; 7 bases fit TRBD1. The junction had 11 bases not matched to a gene; V was cut back by 7 bases and J by 4 bases. Germline V lookup: CDR1 SNHLY, CDR2 FYNNEI. CDR3 size: 15 residues. The DNA for the CDR3 is TGTGCCAGCACAGGGGCGGCCCAGGGGGCAGATACGCAGTATGTT. It encodes CASTGAAQGADTQYV.

The CDR3 DNA sequence: TGTGCCAGCAGCTTTTGGGACAGGGGAAACACCATATATTTT. Amino acids: CASSFWDRGNTIYF. The chain carries TRBV5-6 and TRBJ1-3; TRBD1 agrees at 8 bases. Trimming took 2 bases from V and 4 from J; bases not matched to a gene: 2. The germline V gene has CDR1 SGHDT and CDR2 YYEEEE. This CDR3 comprises 14 residues. The whole variable domain, filled in from reference TRBV5-6 and TRBJ1-3, reads DAGVTQSPTHLIKTRGQQVTLRCSPKSGHDTVSWYQQALGQGPQFIFQYYEEEERQRGNFPDRFSGHQFPNYSSELNVNALLLGDSALYLCASSFWDRGNTIYFGEGSWLTVV.

The genes are TRBV19 and TRBJ1-5; no clear D gene. The ends were cut back, 3 bases at V and 0 bases at J, with 12 bases in the middle. CDR3 length: 16 amino acids. Germline CDR1 LNHDA, CDR2 SQIVND (reference sequence). CDR3 in DNA: TGTGCCAGTAGTATCGAAGAGCTTTATAGCAATCAGCCCCAGCATTTT. It is translated as CASSIEELYSNQPQHF. The full variable domain, rest sourced from reference TRBV19 and TRBJ1-5, is DGGITQSPKYLFRKEGQNVTLSCEQNLNHDAMYWYRQDPGQGLRLIYYSQIVNDFQKGDIAEGYSVSREKKESFPLTVTSAQKNPTAFYLCASSIEELYSNQPQHFGDGTRLSIL.

This clonotype was recorded at least ten times. A junction boundary mismatches the germline segment, possibly from a read error. The genes are TRBV5-1 and TRBJ1-1; 7 nucleotides agree with TRBD1. The CDR3 is made up of 14 amino acids. The V gene's germline CDR1 is SGHRS and CDR2 YFSETQ. The CDR3 protein is CASSYYRGNTEAFF. The CDR3 region has the DNA TGTGCCAGCAGTTATTACAGGGGGAACACTGAAGCTTTCTTT. Complete variable domain (other parts from reference TRBV5-1 and TRBJ1-1): KAGVTQTPRYLIKTRGQQVTLSCSPISGHRSVSWYQQTPGQGLQFLFEYFSETQRNKGNFPGRFSGRQFSNSRSEMNVSTLELGDSALYLCASSYYRGNTEAFFGQGTRLTVV.

This clonotype was seen many times. The gene calls are TRBV30 and TRBJ2-7; weak D call: TRBD2 (6 bases). Germline values: CDR1 GTSNPN, CDR2 SVGIG (reference sequence). The V end lost 5 bases, the J end lost 0 bases, and 8 bases lay between the germline ends. This CDR3 contains 12 residues. This CDR3 reads CAWCGVSYEQYF. The CDR3 DNA reads TGTGCCTGGTGCGGGGTCTCCTACGAGCAGTACTTC. Based on the CDR3 plus reference TRBV30 and TRBJ2-7, the full variable domain is SQTIHQWPATLVQPVGSPLSLECTVEGTSNPNLYWYRQAAGRGLQLLFYSVGIGQISSEVPQNLSASRPQDRQFILSSKKLLLSDSGFYLCAWCGVSYEQYFGPGTRLTVT.

This chain connects TRBV9 to TRBJ1-1; the D gene is possibly TRBD1 (5 bases). Trimming removed 4 bases at V and 3 bases at J, with 13 bases between. The CDR3 runs to 14 residues. Germline CDR1 and CDR2: SGDLS and YYNGEE. The CDR3 sequence is CASSFRDQYTEAFF. CDR3 DNA sequence: TGTGCCAGCAGCTTCCGGGACCAATACACTGAAGCTTTCTTT.

This clonotype was detected ten times or more. The chain joins TRBV2 to TRBJ2-1; 14 nucleotides align to TRBD2. J lost 9 bases, V lost 6 bases, and 13 bases had no gene match. The CDR3 is 17 residues long. CDR1 is SNHLY and CDR2 is FYNNEI in the germline V gene. Here the CDR3 reads CASSPRTSGRSGAEQFF. In DNA form, the CDR3 reads TGTGCCAGCAGCCCGAGGACTAGCGGGAGGTCGGGGGCTGAGCAGTTCTTC.

This clonotype was counted at least ten times. In nucleotides, the CDR3 is TGTGCCAGCAGTTTAACTGGGACAGGGCGGGTTCAGTACTTC. It is translated as CASSLTGTGRVQYF. This chain uses TRBV12-3 or TRBV12-4 with TRBJ2-4; TRBD1 aligns across 9 bases. J gave up 11 bases and V 2 bases, and 7 bases lay outside the gene matches. The CDR3 runs 14 residues.

As for this clonotype: This may be a read error: a much more frequent sequence differs by one nucleotide. CDR3 protein: CATSKLPLGGPPIYNEQFF. The DNA for the CDR3 is TGTGCCACCAGTAAACTTCCGTTGGGAGGCCCCCCTATCTACAATGAGCAGTTCTTC. The gene calls are TRBV2 and TRBJ2-1; possibly TRBD2 for D (6 bases). CDR1 SNHLY and CDR2 FYNNEI come from the germline V gene. This CDR3 spans 19 amino acids.